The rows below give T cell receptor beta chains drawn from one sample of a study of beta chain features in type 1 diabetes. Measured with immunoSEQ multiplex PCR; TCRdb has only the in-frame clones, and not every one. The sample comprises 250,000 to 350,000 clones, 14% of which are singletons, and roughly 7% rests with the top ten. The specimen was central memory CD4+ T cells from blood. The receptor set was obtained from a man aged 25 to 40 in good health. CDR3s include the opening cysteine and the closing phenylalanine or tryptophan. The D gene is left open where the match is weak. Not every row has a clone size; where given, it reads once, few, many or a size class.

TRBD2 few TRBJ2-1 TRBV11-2 CASSQRLAGSYNEQFF TGTGCCAGCAGCCAGAGACTAGCAGGATCCTACAATGAGCAGTTCTTC
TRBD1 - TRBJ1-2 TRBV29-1 CSVATGGSNYGYTF TGCAGCGTAGCGACAGGGGGCTCTAACTATGGCTACACCTTC
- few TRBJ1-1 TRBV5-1 CASSLGKGNTEAFF TGCGCCAGCAGCTTGGGTAAGGGGAACACTGAAGCTTTCTTT
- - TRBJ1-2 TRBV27 CASSLSPDSLTPKYGYTF TGTGCCAGCAGTTTATCTCCGGACAGCCTCACCCCTAAGTATGGCTACACCTTC
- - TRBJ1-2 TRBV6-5 CASSRGSYGSYTF TGTGCCAGCAGCCGGGGGTCCTACGGGAGCTACACCTTC
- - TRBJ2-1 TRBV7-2 CASSSRGGADNEQFF TGTGCCAGCAGCTCCCGAGGGGGAGCAGACAATGAGCAGTTCTTC
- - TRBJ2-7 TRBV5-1 CASSLTGYPYEQYF TGCGCCAGCAGCTTGACAGGTTACCCCTACGAGCAGTACTTC
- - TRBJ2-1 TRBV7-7 CASSLEWGGFNEQFF TGTGCCAGCAGCTTAGAATGGGGGGGCTTCAATGAGCAGTTCTTC
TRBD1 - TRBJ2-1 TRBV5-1 CASSLGTGSHNEQFF TGCGCCAGCAGCTTGGGGACAGGCTCCCACAATGAGCAGTTCTTC
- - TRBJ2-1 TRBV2 CASSTRRSLEQFF TGTGCCAGCAGCACAAGGAGGTCTCTTGAGCAGTTCTTC
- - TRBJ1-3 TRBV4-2 CASSQMTQGPGNTIYF TGTGCCAGCAGCCAAATGACTCAGGGTCCTGGAAACACCATATATTTT
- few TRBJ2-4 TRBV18 CASSQRQAGTSIAKNIQYF TGTGCCAGCTCACAAAGACAAGCTGGGACATCGATAGCCAAAAACATTCAGTACTTC
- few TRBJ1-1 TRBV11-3 CASSLRHGQPAFF TGTGCCAGCAGCTTACGTCATGGACAGCCAGCTTTCTTT
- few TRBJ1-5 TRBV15 CATSVNSLSNQPQHF TGTGCCACCAGCGTGAACAGCCTTAGCAATCAGCCCCAGCATTTT
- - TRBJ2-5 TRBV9 CASSPRALVGAWQETQYF TGTGCCAGCAGCCCTCGGGCACTGGTTGGGGCTTGGCAAGAGACCCAGTACTTC
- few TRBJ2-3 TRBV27 CASSFRGVRTDTQYF TGTGCCAGCAGTTTCCGGGGCGTTAGGACAGATACGCAGTATTTT
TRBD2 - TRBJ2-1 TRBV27 CASRLAGGPRNEQFF TGTGCCAGCAGACTAGCGGGAGGGCCACGCAATGAGCAGTTCTTC
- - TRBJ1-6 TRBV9 CASSVVGNSPLHF TGTGCCAGCAGCGTAGTAGGGAATTCACCCCTCCACTTT
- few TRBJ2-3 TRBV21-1 CASSSGTAPPDTQYF TGTGCCAGCAGCAGCGGGACAGCTCCTCCGGATACGCAGTATTTT
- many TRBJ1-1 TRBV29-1 CSVKNTEAFF TGCAGCGTTAAGAACACTGAAGCTTTCTTT
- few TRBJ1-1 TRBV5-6 CASSRPSRLNTEAFF TGTGCCAGCAGCCGCCCCTCGCGTTTAAACACTGAAGCTTTCTTT
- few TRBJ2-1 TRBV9 CASSLLGLEQFF TGTGCCAGCAGCCTTCTGGGACTTGAGCAGTTCTTC
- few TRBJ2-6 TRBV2 CASSSPGAGANVLTF TGTGCCAGCAGTAGTCCTGGGGCTGGGGCCAACGTCCTGACTTTC
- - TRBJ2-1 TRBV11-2 CASSERRDHEQFF TGTGCCAGCAGCGAACGCAGGGACCATGAGCAGTTCTTC
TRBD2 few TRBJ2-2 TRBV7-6 CASSSPDLAGAYTGELFF TGTGCCAGCAGCTCCCCCGACCTAGCGGGGGCTTACACCGGGGAGCTGTTTTTT
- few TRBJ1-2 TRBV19 CASTPSGTSTVGYTF TGTGCCAGTACCCCGTCCGGGACATCCACCGTGGGCTACACCTTC
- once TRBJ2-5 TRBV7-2 CASSSSTVEQYF TGTGCCAGCAGCTCTTCGACTGTAGAGCAGTACTTC
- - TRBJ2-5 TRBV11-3 CASSLKAETQYF TGTGCCAGCAGCTTAAAAGCAGAGACCCAGTACTTC
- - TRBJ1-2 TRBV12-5 CASGLDPRGSTF TGTGCTAGTGGTTTGGACCCGAGGGGGAGTACCTTC
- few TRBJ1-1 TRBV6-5 CASRYGDTEAFF TGTGCCAGCAGATACGGTGACACTGAAGCTTTCTTT
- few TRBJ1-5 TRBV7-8 CASSSTGAEEPQHF TGTGCCAGCAGCTCTACGGGGGCCGAGGAGCCCCAGCATTTT
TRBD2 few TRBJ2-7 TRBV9 CASSAGGGTYEQYF TGTGCCAGCAGCGCTGGGGGGGGAACCTACGAGCAGTACTTC
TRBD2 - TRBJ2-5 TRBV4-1 CASSQEGGLGLAGSRETQYF TGCGCCAGCAGCCAGGAGGGGGGCCTGGGACTAGCGGGTTCTCGGGAGACCCAGTACTTC
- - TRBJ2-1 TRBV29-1 CSGTRGAEQFF TGCAGCGGAACCAGGGGTGCTGAGCAGTTCTTC
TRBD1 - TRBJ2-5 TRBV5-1 CASSTPGQGGETQYF TGCGCCAGCAGCACTCCTGGACAGGGGGGAGAGACCCAGTACTTC
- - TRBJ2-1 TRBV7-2 CASSFEYNEQFF TGTGCCAGCAGCTTTGAATACAATGAGCAGTTCTTC
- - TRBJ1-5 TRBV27 CASSLAGGANQPQHF TGTGCCAGCAGTTTAGCGGGGGGCGCCAATCAGCCCCAGCATTTT
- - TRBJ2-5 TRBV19 CASKEQVGGETQYF TGTGCCAGTAAGGAACAGGTCGGAGGGGAGACCCAGTACTTC
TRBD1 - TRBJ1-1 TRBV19 CASSIDRDTEAFF TGTGCCAGTAGCATAGACAGGGACACTGAAGCTTTCTTT
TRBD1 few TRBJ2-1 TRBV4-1 CASRQQQGASEQFF TGCGCCAGCAGGCAGCAACAGGGGGCATCTGAGCAGTTCTTC
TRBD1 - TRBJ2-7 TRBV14 CASDRTGVYEQYF TGTGCCAGCGACCGGACAGGGGTTTACGAGCAGTACTTC
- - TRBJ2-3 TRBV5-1 CASSLGGPSTDTQYF TGCGCCAGCAGCTTGGGGGGACCCAGCACAGATACGCAGTATTTT
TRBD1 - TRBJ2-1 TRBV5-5 CASSRRTGGSYNEQFF TGTGCCAGCAGCCGGAGGACAGGGGGCAGTTACAATGAGCAGTTCTTC
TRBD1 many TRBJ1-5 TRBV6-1 CASRDRLSGQPQHF TGTGCCAGCAGGGACAGGCTCTCGGGACAGCCCCAGCATTTT
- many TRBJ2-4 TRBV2 CASAVFGQGNSF -
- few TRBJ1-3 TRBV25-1 CASSEPGAGNTIYF TGTGCCAGCAGTGAACCCGGGGCTGGAAACACCATATATTTT
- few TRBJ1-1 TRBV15 CATSREDRPNTEAFF TGTGCCACCAGCAGAGAGGACAGACCGAACACTGAAGCTTTCTTT
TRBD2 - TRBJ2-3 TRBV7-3 CASSSGRGGSRTDTQYF TGTGCCAGCAGCTCAGGGAGGGGCGGGAGTAGAACAGATACGCAGTATTTT
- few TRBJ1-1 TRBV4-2 CASSQATARNTEAFF TGTGCCAGCAGCCAAGCGACAGCGAGGAACACTGAAGCTTTCTTT
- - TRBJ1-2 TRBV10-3 CAIRPSTEIYGYTF TGTGCCATCCGTCCGTCTACAGAGATCTATGGCTACACCTTC
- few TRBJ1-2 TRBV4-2 CASSQDLPGVYTF TGTGCCAGCAGCCAAGATTTACCGGGGGTCTACACCTTC
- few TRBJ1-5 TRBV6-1 CASSESTNRQPQHF TGTGCCAGCAGTGAAAGTACGAATCGGCAGCCCCAGCATTTT
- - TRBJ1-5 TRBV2 CASSADLRGDQPQHF TGTGCCAGCAGTGCAGACCTCAGGGGAGATCAGCCCCAGCATTTT
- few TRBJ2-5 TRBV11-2 CASSLVTIRGWETQYF TGTGCCAGCAGCTTAGTAACGATCCGGGGTTGGGAGACCCAGTACTTC
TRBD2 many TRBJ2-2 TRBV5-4 CASSFSGRSTGELFF TGTGCCAGCAGCTTTAGCGGGAGGTCCACCGGGGAGCTGTTTTTT
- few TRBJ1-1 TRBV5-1 CASSRDLGNTEAFF TGCGCCAGCAGCAGGGATCTCGGGAACACTGAAGCTTTCTTT
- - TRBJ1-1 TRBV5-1 CASTSGATSMNTEAFF TGCGCCAGCACCTCAGGGGCGACTTCAATGAACACTGAAGCTTTCTTT
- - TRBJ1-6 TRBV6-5 CASRVLGRAEPLHF TGTGCCAGCAGGGTCCTCGGCAGGGCCGAACCCCTCCACTTT
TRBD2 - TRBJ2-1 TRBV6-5 CASRSGLAGVEEQFF TGTGCCAGCAGATCCGGACTAGCGGGAGTTGAGGAGCAGTTCTTC